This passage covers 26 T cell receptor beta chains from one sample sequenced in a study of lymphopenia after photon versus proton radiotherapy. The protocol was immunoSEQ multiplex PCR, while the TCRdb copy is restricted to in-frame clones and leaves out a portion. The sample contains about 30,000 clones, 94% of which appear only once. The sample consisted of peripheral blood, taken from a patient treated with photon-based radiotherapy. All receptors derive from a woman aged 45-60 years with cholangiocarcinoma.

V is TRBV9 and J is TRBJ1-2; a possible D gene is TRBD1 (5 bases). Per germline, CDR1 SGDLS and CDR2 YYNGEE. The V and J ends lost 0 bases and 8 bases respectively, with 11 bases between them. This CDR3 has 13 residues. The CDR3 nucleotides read TGTGCCAGCAGCGTAGATTTAAAGGGGGGCTACACCTTC. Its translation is CASSVDLKGGYTF.

The CDR3 bases are TGTGCCAGCAGCCGGGACAGGGGGAACTATGGCTACACCTTC. This translates into CASSRDRGNYGYTF. The chain uses TRBV6-5 and TRBJ1-2; 11 bases line up with TRBD1. Germline CDR1 reads MNHEY; CDR2 reads SVGAGI. V shed 6 bases, J shed 2 bases, and the junction held 2 bases outside the gene matches. The CDR3 has 14 amino acids.

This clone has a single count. CDR3 sequence reads: CASSQATGQSRKLFF. The DNA for the CDR3 is TGCGCCAGCAGCCAAGCGACAGGGCAGTCGCGAAAACTGTTTTTT. V is TRBV4-3 and J is TRBJ1-4, with 7 bases matching TRBD1. Germline CDR1 LGHNA, CDR2 YSLEER. J gave up 10 bases and V 1 base, and 9 bases lay outside the gene matches. This CDR3 has 15 amino acids.

Written as DNA, the CDR3 is TGTGCCAGCAGAGAAGGTACAGGGTTCCGTGCTGAAGCTTTCTTT. It is translated as CASREGTGFRAEAFF. The chain has TRBV28 and TRBJ1-1; D is perhaps TRBD1 (6 bases). The CDR3 runs to 15 residues. Germline-derived CDR1 and CDR2 are MDHEN and SYDVKM. Deletions cut 6 bases from V and 6 bases from J, with 20 bases between.

The CDR3 is CASSFGQSNTEAFF. The CDR3 region has the DNA TGTGCCAGCAGTTTCGGACAATCGAACACTGAAGCTTTCTTT. The J gene is TRBJ1-1, the V gene TRBV27; maybe TRBD1 (5 bases). There are 14 residues in the CDR3. Trimming took off 3 bases at V and 1 base at J, with 9 bases between the two ends. Germline CDR1 is MNHEY and CDR2 is SMNVEV (reference sequence).

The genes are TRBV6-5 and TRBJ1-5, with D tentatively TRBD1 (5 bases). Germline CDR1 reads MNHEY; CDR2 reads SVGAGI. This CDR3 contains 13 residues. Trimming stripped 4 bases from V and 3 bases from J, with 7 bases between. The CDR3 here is CASSSGINQPQHF. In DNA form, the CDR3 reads TGTGCCAGCAGTTCAGGGATCAATCAGCCCCAGCATTTT.

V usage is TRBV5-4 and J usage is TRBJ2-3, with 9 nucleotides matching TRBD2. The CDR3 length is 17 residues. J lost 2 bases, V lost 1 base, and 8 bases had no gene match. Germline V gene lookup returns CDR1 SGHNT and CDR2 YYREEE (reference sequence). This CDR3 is CASSLRAGGPPTDTQYF. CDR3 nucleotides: TGTGCCAGCAGCTTGAGGGCGGGGGGGCCCCCCACAGATACGCAGTATTTT.

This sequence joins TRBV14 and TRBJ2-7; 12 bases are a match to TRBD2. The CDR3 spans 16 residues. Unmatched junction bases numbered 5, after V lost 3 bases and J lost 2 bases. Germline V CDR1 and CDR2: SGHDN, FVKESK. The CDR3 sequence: CASSHGLAGNTYEQYF. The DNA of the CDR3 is TGTGCCAGCAGCCACGGACTAGCGGGGAACACCTACGAGCAGTACTTC.

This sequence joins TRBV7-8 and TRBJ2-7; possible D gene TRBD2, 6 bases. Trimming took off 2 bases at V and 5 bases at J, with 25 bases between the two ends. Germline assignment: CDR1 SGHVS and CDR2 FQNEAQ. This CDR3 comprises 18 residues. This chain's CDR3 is CASSLYLGGGPAVDEQYF. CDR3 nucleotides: TGTGCCAGCAGCTTATACCTGGGGGGTGGGCCGGCGGTGGACGAGCAGTACTTC.

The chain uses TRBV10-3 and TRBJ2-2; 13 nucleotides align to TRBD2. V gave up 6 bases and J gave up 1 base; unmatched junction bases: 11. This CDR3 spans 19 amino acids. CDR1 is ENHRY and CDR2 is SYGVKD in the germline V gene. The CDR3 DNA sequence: TGTGCCATCAGCGCCCGCCTCGGGACTAGCGGGGAGAACACCGGGGAGCTGTTTTTT. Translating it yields CAISARLGTSGENTGELFF.

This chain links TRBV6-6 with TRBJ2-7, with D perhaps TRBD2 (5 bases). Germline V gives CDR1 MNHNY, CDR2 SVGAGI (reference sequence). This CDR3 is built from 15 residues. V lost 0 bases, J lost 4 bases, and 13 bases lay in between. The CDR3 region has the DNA TGTGCCAGCAGTTACTCAGCGGCTATTGGTTACGAGCAGTACTTC. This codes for CASSYSAAIGYEQYF.

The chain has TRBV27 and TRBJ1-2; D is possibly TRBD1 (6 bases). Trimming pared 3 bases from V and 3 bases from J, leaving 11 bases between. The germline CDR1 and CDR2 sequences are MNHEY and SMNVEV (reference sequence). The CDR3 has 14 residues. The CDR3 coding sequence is TGTGCCAGCAGTTTGACAGGAAACTACTATGGCTACACCTTC. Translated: CASSLTGNYYGYTF.

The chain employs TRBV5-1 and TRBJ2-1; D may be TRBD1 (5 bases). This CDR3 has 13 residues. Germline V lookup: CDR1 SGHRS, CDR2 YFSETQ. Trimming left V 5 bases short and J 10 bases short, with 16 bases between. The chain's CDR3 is CASRAGRAGEQFF. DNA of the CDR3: TGCGCCAGCAGGGCCGGCAGGGCCGGGGAGCAGTTCTTC. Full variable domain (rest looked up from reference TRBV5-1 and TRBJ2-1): KAGVTQTPRYLIKTRGQQVTLSCSPISGHRSVSWYQQTPGQGLQFLFEYFSETQRNKGNFPGRFSGRQFSNSRSEMNVSTLELGDSALYLCASRAGRAGEQFFGPGTRLTVL.

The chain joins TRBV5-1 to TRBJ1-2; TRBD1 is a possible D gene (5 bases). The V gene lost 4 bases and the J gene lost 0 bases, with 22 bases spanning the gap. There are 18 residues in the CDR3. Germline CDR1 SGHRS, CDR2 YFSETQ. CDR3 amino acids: CASSPAGGAGISNYGYTF. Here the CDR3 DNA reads TGCGCCAGCAGCCCGGCCGGAGGGGCCGGGATATCTAACTATGGCTACACCTTC.

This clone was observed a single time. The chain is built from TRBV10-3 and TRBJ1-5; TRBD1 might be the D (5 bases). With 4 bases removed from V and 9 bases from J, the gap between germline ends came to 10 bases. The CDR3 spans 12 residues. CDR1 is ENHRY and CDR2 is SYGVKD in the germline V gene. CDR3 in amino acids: CAISGSQGPQHF. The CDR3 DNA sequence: TGTGCCATCAGTGGGAGTCAGGGGCCCCAGCATTTT.

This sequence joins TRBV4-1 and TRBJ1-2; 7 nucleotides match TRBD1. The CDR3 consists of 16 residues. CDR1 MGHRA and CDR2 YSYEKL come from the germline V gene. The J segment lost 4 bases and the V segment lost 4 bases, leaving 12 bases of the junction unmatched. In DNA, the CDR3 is TGCGCCAGCAGCCCCCAGGCGAAACAGGGGATCTATGGCTACACCTTC. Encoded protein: CASSPQAKQGIYGYTF.

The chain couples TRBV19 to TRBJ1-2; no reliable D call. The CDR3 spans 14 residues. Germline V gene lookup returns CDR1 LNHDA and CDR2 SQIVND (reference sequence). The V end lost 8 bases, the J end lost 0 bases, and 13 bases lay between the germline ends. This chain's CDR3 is CASRSDRSNYGYTF. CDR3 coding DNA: TGTGCCAGTCGATCGGACCGCTCTAACTATGGCTACACCTTC.

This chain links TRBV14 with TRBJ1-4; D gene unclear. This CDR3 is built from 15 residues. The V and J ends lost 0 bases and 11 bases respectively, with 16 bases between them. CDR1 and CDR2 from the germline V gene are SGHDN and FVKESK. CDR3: CASSQDLGINLKLFF. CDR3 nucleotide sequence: TGTGCCAGCAGCCAAGATTTAGGAATTAACCTGAAACTGTTTTTT.

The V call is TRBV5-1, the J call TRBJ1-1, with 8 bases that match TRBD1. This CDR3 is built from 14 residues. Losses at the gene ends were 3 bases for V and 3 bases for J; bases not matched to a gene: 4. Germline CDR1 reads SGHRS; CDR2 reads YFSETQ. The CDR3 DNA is TGCGCCAGCAGCTACATACAGGGGGACACTGAAGCTTTCTTT. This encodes CASSYIQGDTEAFF.

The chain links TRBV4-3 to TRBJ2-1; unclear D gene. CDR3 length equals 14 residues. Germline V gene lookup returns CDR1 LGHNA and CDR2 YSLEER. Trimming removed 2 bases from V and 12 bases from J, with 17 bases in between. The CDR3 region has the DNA TGCGCCAGCAGCCAACTGGGCGGTTCCCGAAGGCAGTTCTTC. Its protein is CASSQLGGSRRQFF.

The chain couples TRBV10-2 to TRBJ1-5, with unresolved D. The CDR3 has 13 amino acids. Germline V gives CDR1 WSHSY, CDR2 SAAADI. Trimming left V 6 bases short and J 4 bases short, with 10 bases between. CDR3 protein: CASRDGRNQPQHF. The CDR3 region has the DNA TGCGCCAGCAGGGACGGTAGAAATCAGCCCCAGCATTTT.

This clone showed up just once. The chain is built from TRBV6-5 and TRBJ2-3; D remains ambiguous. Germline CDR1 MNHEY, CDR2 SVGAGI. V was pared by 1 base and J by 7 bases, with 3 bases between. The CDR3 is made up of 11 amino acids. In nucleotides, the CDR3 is TGTGCCAGCAGTTACTTGCATACGCAGTATTTT. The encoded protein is CASSYLHTQYF.

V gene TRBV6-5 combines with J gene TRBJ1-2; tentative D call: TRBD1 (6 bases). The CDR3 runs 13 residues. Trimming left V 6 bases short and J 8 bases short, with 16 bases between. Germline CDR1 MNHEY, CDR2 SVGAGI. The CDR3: CASRPSLQGGYTF. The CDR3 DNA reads TGTGCCAGCAGACCTTCATTACAGGGAGGCTACACCTTC.

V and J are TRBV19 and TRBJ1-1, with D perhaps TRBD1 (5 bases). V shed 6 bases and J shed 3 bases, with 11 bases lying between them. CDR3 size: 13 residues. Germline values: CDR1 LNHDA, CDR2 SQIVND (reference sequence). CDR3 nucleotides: TGTGCCAGTAGGGATCAGGGCCACACTGAAGCTTTCTTT. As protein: CASRDQGHTEAFF.

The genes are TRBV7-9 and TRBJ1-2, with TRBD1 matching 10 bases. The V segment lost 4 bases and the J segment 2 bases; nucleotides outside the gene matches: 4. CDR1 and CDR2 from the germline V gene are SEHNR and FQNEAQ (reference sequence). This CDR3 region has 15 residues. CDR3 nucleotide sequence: TGTGCCAGCAGCTCCACGGACAGGGGGAACTATGGCTACACCTTC. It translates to CASSSTDRGNYGYTF.

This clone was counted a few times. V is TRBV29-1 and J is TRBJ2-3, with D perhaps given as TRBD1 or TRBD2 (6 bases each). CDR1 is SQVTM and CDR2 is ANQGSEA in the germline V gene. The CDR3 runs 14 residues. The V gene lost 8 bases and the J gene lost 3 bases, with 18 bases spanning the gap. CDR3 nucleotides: TGCAGCACAAAACGGGGGCTCGCGACAGATACGCAGTATTTT. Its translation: CSTKRGLATDTQYF.